Listed below are T cell receptor beta chains from one sample, sequenced in a study of blood T cell repertoires in COVID-19. TCRdb keeps only in-frame clones here, not all; method: immunoSEQ multiplex PCR. The sample lists roughly 62,000 clones; roughly 80% were seen once. Sequencing input: peripheral blood. These receptors came from a man aged 80 or over with COVID-19, enrolled during active disease. CDR3s include the opening cysteine and the closing phenylalanine or tryptophan. Fields, in order: clone size, D gene, V gene, J gene, CDR3 DNA, CDR3 protein. The D gene is left open where the match is weak. Clone size, where shown, is once, few, many, or a class for clones that have expanded.

NA,TRBD1,TRBV7-3,TRBJ1-1,TGTGCCAGCAGCTTCGGGACAGGGGGGAGGACTGAAGCTTTCTTT,CASSFGTGGRTEAFF
NA,NA,TRBV6-1,TRBJ2-5,TGTGCCAGCAGTGATTGGCGGGGAGAGACCCAGTACTTC,CASSDWRGETQYF
NA,TRBD1,TRBV27,TRBJ1-6,TGTGCCAGCAGTCCACGCTGGACAGGGGGCCCCTATAATTCACCCCTCCACTTT,CASSPRWTGGPYNSPLHF
NA,TRBD1,TRBV30,TRBJ1-3,TGTGCCTGGAGCCGAGACAGGGTACCCTCTGGAAACACCATATATTTT,CAWSRDRVPSGNTIYF
NA,NA,TRBV19,TRBJ1-1,TGTGCCAGTAGTGCCGTCAAACAGGGCGGAACAACTGAAGCTTTCTTT,CASSAVKQGGTTEAFF
NA,TRBD1,TRBV7-9,TRBJ1-3,TGTGCCAGCAGCTACGCGACAGGGTTTGGAAACACCATATATTTT,CASSYATGFGNTIYF
NA,NA,TRBV28,TRBJ2-5,TGTGCCAGCAGTTTAGGGCAGGGGGGAGAGACCCAGTACTTC,CASSLGQGGETQYF
NA,NA,TRBV19,TRBJ2-3,TGTGCCAGTAGTAGAGGGCTAGATACGCAGTATTTT,CASSRGLDTQYF
NA,TRBD1,TRBV4-1,TRBJ1-5,TGCGCCAGCACCATGACGGACAGGGGGTATCAGCCCCAGCATTTT,CASTMTDRGYQPQHF
NA,NA,TRBV5-1,TRBJ2-1,TGCGCCAGCAGATCAGACTTCAGCTCCTACAATGAGCAGTTCTTC,CASRSDFSSYNEQFF
NA,TRBD1,TRBV5-4,TRBJ1-2,TGTGCCAGCACCCTAGGGGGACAGATCTATGGCTACACCTTC,CASTLGGQIYGYTF
NA,NA,TRBV15,TRBJ1-3,TGTGCCACCAGCAGAGGGCATGTTGGAGCTGGAAACACCATATATTTT,CATSRGHVGAGNTIYF
few,NA,TRBV6-6,TRBJ1-3,TGTGCCAGCAGTCCGGGGGGGAATGGAAACACCATATATTTT,CASSPGGNGNTIYF
NA,NA,TRBV20-1,TRBJ2-7,TGCAGTGCCCGGGGGACCTACGAGCAGTACTTC,CSARGTYEQYF
few,TRBD1,TRBV4-3,TRBJ2-2,TGCGCCAGCAGCCAAGATCCCCAGGGGGCTGAGAACGGGGAGCTGTTTTTT,CASSQDPQGAENGELFF
NA,NA,TRBV4-1,TRBJ2-3,TGCGCCAGCAGCCAAGATCAAGGAGGGGCTATTACAGATACGCAGTATTTT,CASSQDQGGAITDTQYF
NA,NA,TRBV21-1,TRBJ1-2,TGTGCCAGCAGCAAAAGGGAGGGGGGCGTGGGCTATGGCTACACCTTC,CASSKREGGVGYGYTF
few,TRBD1,TRBV7-9,TRBJ1-1,TGTGCCAGCAGCCTCGGGACAGCTACTGAAGCTTTCTTT,CASSLGTATEAFF
NA,NA,TRBV4-2,TRBJ2-5,TGTGCCAGCAGCCAAGATCTGGGGCGCGGGACCCAGTACTTC,CASSQDLGRGTQYF
once,TRBD1,TRBV19,TRBJ1-2,TGTGCCAGTAGTGTTGGGACAGTACAGGAACTTGGCTACACCTTC,CASSVGTVQELGYTF
NA,TRBD1,TRBV7-7,TRBJ2-5,TGTGCCAGCAGCTTAGGAACCAGGGACAGGGGGGGAGAGACCCAGTACTTC,CASSLGTRDRGGETQYF
NA,NA,TRBV15,TRBJ1-5,TGTGCCACCAGCAGAGATGTATCGAGCAATCAGCCCCAGCATTTT,CATSRDVSSNQPQHF
NA,TRBD1,TRBV5-1,TRBJ1-5,TGCGCCAGCAGCATCCTGACAGGGGATAGCAATCAGCCCCAGCATTTT,CASSILTGDSNQPQHF
once,NA,TRBV20-1,TRBJ1-2,TGCAGTGTGGGACACAACTATGGCTACACCTTC,CSVGHNYGYTF
NA,NA,TRBV5-5,TRBJ2-3,TGTGCCAGCAGCTTCCCGGGGGTTTTCACAGATACGCAGTATTTT,CASSFPGVFTDTQYF
NA,NA,TRBV19,TRBJ1-4,TGTGCCAGTAGTGCAAGCTTCTCAACTAATGAAAAACTGTTTTTT,CASSASFSTNEKLFF
NA,NA,TRBV7-2,TRBJ2-1,TGTGCCAGCAGCTTAGTCCCGGGCAATGAGCAGTTCTTC,CASSLVPGNEQFF
once,NA,TRBV6-2/TRBV6-3,TRBJ1-5,TGTGCCAGCAGTTACCGGGAGGTCAGCAATCAGCCCCAGCATTTT,CASSYREVSNQPQHF
NA,NA,TRBV5-5,TRBJ2-5,TGTGCCAGCAGCTCAATTGACAGGCCCCAAGAGACCCAGTACTTC,CASSSIDRPQETQYF
once,TRBD2,TRBV4-3,TRBJ2-1,TGCGCCAGCAGCCAAGTAGGGACTAGCGAGAATGAGCAGTTCTTC,CASSQVGTSENEQFF
NA,TRBD1,TRBV27,TRBJ1-4,TGTGCCAGCAGTTCGGCGGGACAGGGGGTTTGGGAAAAACTGTTTTTT,CASSSAGQGVWEKLFF
NA,NA,TRBV3-1/TRBV3-2,TRBJ1-2,TGTGCCAGCAGCCACAGGGATACAGCGGGAGGCTACACCTTC,CASSHRDTAGGYTF
few,NA,TRBV7-2,TRBJ1-5,TGTGCCAGCAGCTTAGAGAGGAGCAATCAGCCCCAGCATTTT,CASSLERSNQPQHF
NA,TRBD1,TRBV24-1,TRBJ1-1,TGTGCCACCAGTAATACAGGGGGCACTGAAGCTTTCTTT,CATSNTGGTEAFF
NA,TRBD1,TRBV19,TRBJ1-1,TGTGCCAGTAGTCGGACAGGGAACACTGAAGCTTTCTTT,CASSRTGNTEAFF
NA,TRBD1,TRBV7-9,TRBJ2-3,TGTGCCACCCAGTTACGGAGCAGGGGGCGATCTGATACGCAGTATTTT,CATQLRSRGRSDTQYF
NA,TRBD1,TRBV18,TRBJ1-3,TGTGCCAGCTCACCGGGACAGGGGAAAGAAGGAAACACCATATATTTT,CASSPGQGKEGNTIYF
NA,TRBD1,TRBV28,TRBJ1-5,TGTGCCAGCAGTTTACGAGCCAGGGGGGCCGGTAGCAATCAGCCCCAGCATTTT,CASSLRARGAGSNQPQHF
NA,NA,TRBV7-7,TRBJ2-1,TGTGCCAGCAGCTTAGGTGGGGGGTACAATGAGCAGTTCTTC,CASSLGGGYNEQFF
NA,TRBD1,TRBV5-6,TRBJ1-3,TGTGCCAGCAGCTTTAAGGGGGCCTCTGGAAACACCATATATTTT,CASSFKGASGNTIYF
NA,NA,TRBV5-1,TRBJ1-1,TGCGCCAGCAGCTTAACGGGAGGCGGGGGGAACACTGAAGCTTTCTTT,CASSLTGGGGNTEAFF